The 4 T cell receptor beta chains presented below share a single source sample, sequenced in a study of cytomegalovirus exposure and HLA in healthy donors. Primers: 60 Vbeta forward and 13 Jbeta reverse. Assay: immunoSEQ multiplex PCR; the TCRdb copy retains only in-frame clones and omits some. This table holds some 150,000 clones, 60% to 85% found once. The material sequenced was PBMCs. These receptors all stem from a female donor in good health and CMV-seropositive.

This clone was recorded only once. The CDR3 sequence is CASSYRNPGQHYGYTF. The CDR3 region has the DNA TGTGCCAGCAGTTATAGAAACCCCGGACAGCACTATGGCTACACCTTC. The chain links TRBV28 to TRBJ1-2; tentatively, D is TRBD1 (6 bases). Germline CDR1 MDHEN, CDR2 SYDVKM. Trimming removed 4 bases from V and 3 bases from J, with 18 bases in between. CDR3 size: 16 residues.

This chain links TRBV6-1 with TRBJ2-7; D might be TRBD1 (5 bases). Germline CDR1 reads MNHNS; CDR2 reads SASEGT. The CDR3 is made up of 12 amino acids. V was trimmed by 6 bases and J by 1 base, leaving 7 bases between them. The DNA for the CDR3 is TGTGCCAGCAGCAGGGCATCCTACGAGCAGTACTTC. Encoded protein: CASSRASYEQYF.

This chain uses TRBV21-1 with TRBJ1-1. TRBV21-1 represents a pseudogene. This CDR3 comprises 15 residues. In DNA, the CDR3 is TGTGCCAGCAGCAAAGACGGGGGGCGGCACACTGAAGCTTTCTTT. Protein product: CASSKDGGRHTEAFF.

This rearrangement joins TRBV11-1 to TRBJ2-7, with 8 bases that match TRBD1. The CDR3 extends over 13 amino acids. V was clipped by 6 bases and J by 1 base; unmatched bases: 2. CDR1 is SGHAT and CDR2 is FQDESV in the germline V gene (reference sequence). CDR3: CASRRTGSYEQYF. DNA for the CDR3: TGTGCCAGCAGAAGGACAGGGTCCTACGAGCAGTACTTC.